These 5 T cell receptor beta chains were sequenced from one sample in a study of blood T cell repertoires in COVID-19. The method was immunoSEQ multiplex PCR; TCRdb's version includes in-frame clones alone and lacks a portion of them. The table has about 240,000 clones, about 90% seen once. The sample consisted of peripheral blood. These receptors originate from a man between 60 and 75 years old who had recovered from COVID-19.

The rearrangement links TRBV24-1 to TRBJ2-7, with D hard to call. The CDR3 has 12 amino acids. CDR1 is KGHDR, CDR2 SFDVKD, per germline. V was cut by 1 base and J by 3 bases, with 3 bases left in between. The chain's CDR3 is CATSDFSYEQYF. The CDR3, as DNA: TGTGCCACCAGTGATTTCAGCTACGAGCAGTACTTC.

The rearrangement joins TRBV7-8 to TRBJ2-5; 8 bases match TRBD1. The CDR3 covers 16 residues. CDR1 and CDR2 (germline): SGHVS, FQNEAQ. J lost 6 bases, V lost 1 base, and 10 bases had no gene match. The CDR3 spells CASSLGPGQGRKTQYF. In DNA, the CDR3 is TGTGCCAGCAGCTTAGGGCCCGGACAGGGCAGAAAGACCCAGTACTTC. The whole variable domain, remainder taken from reference TRBV7-8 and TRBJ2-5, is GAGVSQSPRYKVAKRGQDVALRCDPISGHVSLFWYQQALGQGPEFLTYFQNEAQLDKSGLPSDRFFAERPEGSVSTLKIQRTQQEDSAVYLCASSLGPGQGRKTQYFGPGTRLLVL.

The V call is TRBV7-9, the J call TRBJ1-1; D is possibly TRBD1 (6 bases). Germline assignment: CDR1 SEHNR and CDR2 FQNEAQ (reference sequence). The CDR3 totals 13 residues. The ends were cut back, 1 base at V and 6 bases at J, with 9 bases in the middle. The CDR3 bases are TGTGCCAGCAGCTTAGACAGGGTTCCTGAAGCTTTCTTT. Encoded protein: CASSLDRVPEAFF.

This chain connects TRBV27 to TRBJ2-6; 11 positions match TRBD1. CDR1 is MNHEY and CDR2 is SMNVEV in the germline V gene (reference sequence). Trimming at V came to 6 bases and at J to 1 base, leaving 8 bases not matched to a gene. This CDR3 is 18 amino acids long. CDR3 protein: CASSRQGQGGSGANVLTF. The DNA for the CDR3 is TGTGCCAGCAGCCGGCAGGGACAGGGGGGTTCTGGGGCCAACGTCCTGACTTTC.

The chain couples TRBV3-1 (or the pseudogene TRBV3-2) to TRBJ2-3, with 8 bases identical to TRBD2. Germline V CDR1 and CDR2: LGHDT, YNNKEL (reference sequence). CDR3 size: 16 residues. Germline trimming cut 4 bases from V and 2 bases from J; bases unmatched to any gene: 8. The CDR3 loop reads CASSRDKLAATDTQYF. The DNA for the CDR3 is TGTGCCAGCAGCCGAGACAAACTAGCGGCCACAGATACGCAGTATTTT.